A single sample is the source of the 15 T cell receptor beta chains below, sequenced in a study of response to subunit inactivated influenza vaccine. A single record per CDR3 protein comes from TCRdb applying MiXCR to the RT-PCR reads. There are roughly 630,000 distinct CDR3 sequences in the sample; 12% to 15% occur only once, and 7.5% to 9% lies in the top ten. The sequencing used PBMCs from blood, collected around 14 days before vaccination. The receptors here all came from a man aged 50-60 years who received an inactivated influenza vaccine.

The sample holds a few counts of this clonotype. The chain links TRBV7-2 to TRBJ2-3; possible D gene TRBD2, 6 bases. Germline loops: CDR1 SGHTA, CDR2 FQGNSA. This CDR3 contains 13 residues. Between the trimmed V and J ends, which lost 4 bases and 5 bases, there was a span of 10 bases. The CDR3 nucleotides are TGTGCCAGCAGCTGGGGACTGAGAGATACGCAGTATTTT. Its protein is CASSWGLRDTQYF.

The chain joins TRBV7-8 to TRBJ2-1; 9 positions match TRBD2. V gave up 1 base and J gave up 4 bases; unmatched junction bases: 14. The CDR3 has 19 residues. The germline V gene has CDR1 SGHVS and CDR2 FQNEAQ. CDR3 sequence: CASSLVGGRALEKYNEQFF. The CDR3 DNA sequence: TGTGCCAGCAGCTTAGTGGGCGGGAGGGCCCTGGAGAAGTACAATGAGCAGTTCTTC.

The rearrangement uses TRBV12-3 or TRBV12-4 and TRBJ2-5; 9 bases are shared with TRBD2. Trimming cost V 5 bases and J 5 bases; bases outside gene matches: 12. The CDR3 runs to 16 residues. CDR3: CASSPRRREGRETQYF. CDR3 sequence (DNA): TGTGCCAGCAGTCCCCGTAGGCGGGAGGGCCGGGAGACCCAGTACTTC.

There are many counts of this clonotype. The CDR3 protein is CASSLYLEQYF. The CDR3 region has the DNA TGTGCCAGCAGTTTATATCTAGAGCAGTACTTC. V and J are TRBV12-3 or TRBV12-4 and TRBJ2-7; D is undetermined. The CDR3 has 11 amino acids. V gave up 2 bases and J gave up 7 bases, with 6 bases separating them.

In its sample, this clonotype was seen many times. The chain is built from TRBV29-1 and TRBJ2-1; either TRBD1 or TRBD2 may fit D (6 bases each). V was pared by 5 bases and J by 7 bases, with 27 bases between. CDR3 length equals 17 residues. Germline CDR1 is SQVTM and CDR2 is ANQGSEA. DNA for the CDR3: TGCAGCGTTCCTCCTGCGGGTACAGGGAGGTTTACTAATGAGCAGTTCTTC. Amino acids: CSVPPAGTGRFTNEQFF.

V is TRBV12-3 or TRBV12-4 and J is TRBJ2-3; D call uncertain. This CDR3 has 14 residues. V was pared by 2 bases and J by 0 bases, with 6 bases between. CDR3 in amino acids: CASSLMVSTDTQYF. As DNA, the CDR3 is TGTGCCAGCAGTTTAATGGTTAGCACAGATACGCAGTATTTT.

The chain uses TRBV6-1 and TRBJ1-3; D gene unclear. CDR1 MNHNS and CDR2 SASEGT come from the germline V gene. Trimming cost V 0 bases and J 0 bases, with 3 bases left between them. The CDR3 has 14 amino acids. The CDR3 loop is CASSEASSGNTIYF. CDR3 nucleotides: TGTGCCAGCAGTGAAGCCTCCTCTGGAAACACCATATATTTT.

The CDR3 loop is CASSFRTGGIEQFF. For the CDR3, the DNA is TGTGCCAGCAGTTTTAGGACAGGGGGGATCGAGCAGTTCTTC. The chain recombines TRBV12-3 or TRBV12-4 with TRBJ2-1, with 10 bases lining up with TRBD1. The ends lost 3 bases at V and 10 bases at J; junction bases unmatched: 6. The CDR3 loop spans 14 amino acids.

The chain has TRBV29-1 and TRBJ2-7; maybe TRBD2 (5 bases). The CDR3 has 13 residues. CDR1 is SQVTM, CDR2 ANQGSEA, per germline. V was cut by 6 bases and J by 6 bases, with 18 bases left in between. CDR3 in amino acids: CSVGRLTEGEQYF. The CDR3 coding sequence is TGCAGCGTGGGGAGACTTACCGAGGGCGAGCAGTACTTC.

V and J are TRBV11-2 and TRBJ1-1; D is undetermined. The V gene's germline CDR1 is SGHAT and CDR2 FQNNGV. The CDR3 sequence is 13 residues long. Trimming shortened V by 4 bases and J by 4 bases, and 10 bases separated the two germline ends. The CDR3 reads CASSYPGPTEAFF. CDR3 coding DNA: TGTGCCAGCAGCTACCCCGGACCCACTGAAGCTTTCTTT.

CDR3 DNA sequence: TGTGCCAGCAGCGAAAGACCTGGGGAGGTTGGAGAGACCCAGTACTTC. It encodes CASSERPGEVGETQYF. The chain is built from TRBV9 and TRBJ2-5; D might be TRBD2 (6 bases). The CDR3 is 16 amino acids. CDR1 SGDLS and CDR2 YYNGEE come from the germline V gene. V was cut by 3 bases and J by 4 bases, with 19 bases left in between.

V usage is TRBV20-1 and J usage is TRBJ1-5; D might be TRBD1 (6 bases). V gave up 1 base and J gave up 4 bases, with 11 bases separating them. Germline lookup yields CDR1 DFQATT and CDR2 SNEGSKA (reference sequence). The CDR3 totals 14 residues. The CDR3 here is CSARVPQGNQPQHF. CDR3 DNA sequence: TGCAGTGCTAGAGTCCCGCAGGGGAATCAGCCCCAGCATTTT.

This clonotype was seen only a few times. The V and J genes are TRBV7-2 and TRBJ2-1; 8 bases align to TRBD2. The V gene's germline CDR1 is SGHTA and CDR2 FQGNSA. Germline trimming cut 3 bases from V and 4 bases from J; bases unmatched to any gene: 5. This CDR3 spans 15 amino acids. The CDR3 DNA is TGTGCCAGCAGCTTTAGCGGGGCCTTTTACAATGAGCAGTTCTTC. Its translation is CASSFSGAFYNEQFF. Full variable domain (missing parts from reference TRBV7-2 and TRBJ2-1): GAGVSQSPSNKVTEKGKDVELRCDPISGHTALYWYRQSLGQGLEFLIYFQGNSAPDKSGLPSDRFSAERTGGSVSTLTIQRTQQEDSAVYLCASSFSGAFYNEQFFGPGTRLTVL.

The CDR3 DNA follows: TGTGCCAGCAGTAAGATCCCCCCCAGCTACGAGCAGTACTTC. It codes for CASSKIPPSYEQYF. The V call is TRBV6-2 or TRBV6-3, the J call TRBJ2-7; no firm D call. V lost 5 bases and J 3 bases, leaving 14 bases between the germline ends. The length of the CDR3 is 14 residues. Per the germline V gene, CDR1 is MNHEY and CDR2 is SVGEGT.

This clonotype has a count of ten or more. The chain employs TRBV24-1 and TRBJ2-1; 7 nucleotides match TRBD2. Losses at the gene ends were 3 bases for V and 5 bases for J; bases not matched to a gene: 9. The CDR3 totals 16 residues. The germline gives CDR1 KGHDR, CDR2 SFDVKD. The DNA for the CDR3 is TGTGCCACCAGTGATCCCACCGGGACTAAACACAATGAGCAGTTCTTC. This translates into CATSDPTGTKHNEQFF.